The rows below give T cell receptor beta chains drawn from one sample of a study of blood T cell repertoires in COVID-19. Profiled with immunoSEQ multiplex PCR; TCRdb holds only in-frame clones, not every one. The table has tens of thousands of clones, around 72% seen once. Sequenced input: peripheral blood. The receptors were sampled from a woman of 80 years or more with acute or convalescent COVID-19. Each CDR3 is given with its conserved first and last residue. The D gene is left open where the match is weak. Some rows have no size entry. The others give once, few or many, or a class for an expanded clone.

size	V	J	D	CDR3	DNA
-	TRBV5-1	TRBJ2-4	TRBD1	CASASQGAQGDIQYF	TGCGCCAGCGCCTCGCAGGGGGCACAGGGGGACATTCAGTACTTC
-	TRBV7-3	TRBJ1-1	-	CASSLMGTVVRARTEAFF	TGTGCCAGCAGCTTAATGGGTACAGTGGTGAGGGCACGAACTGAAGCTTTCTTT
-	TRBV28	TRBJ1-2	-	CASSLSGYGYTF	TGTGCCAGCAGTTTAAGCGGCTATGGCTACACCTTC
few	TRBV29-1	TRBJ1-2	-	CSVKGGERATNYGYTF	TGCAGCGTTAAGGGTGGGGAGAGGGCCACTAACTATGGCTACACCTTC
-	TRBV19	TRBJ2-7	TRBD2	CASSIVAGGYEQYF	TGTGCCAGTAGTATTGTCGCGGGAGGGTACGAGCAGTACTTC
-	TRBV5-1	TRBJ1-1	-	CASSLQGNTEAFF	TGCGCCAGCAGCTTACAGGGGAACACTGAAGCTTTCTTT
once	TRBV5-8	TRBJ1-6	TRBD1	CASSLEYGTGRDSPLHF	TGTGCCAGCAGCTTGGAATACGGGACAGGGAGGGATTCACCCCTCCACTTT
-	TRBV12-3/TRBV12-4	TRBJ2-1	-	CASSLGDEQFF	TGTGCCAGCAGCTTGGGCGATGAGCAGTTCTTC
-	TRBV5-1	TRBJ1-3	-	CASSFRGETGNTIYF	TGCGCCAGCAGCTTCAGGGGCGAGACTGGAAACACCATATATTTT
-	TRBV2	TRBJ2-7	-	CASSVSGGSYEQYF	TGTGCCAGCAGTGTGTCAGGAGGGTCCTACGAGCAGTACTTC
-	TRBV4-3	TRBJ1-2	-	CASSQGRQTSGYTF	TGCGCCAGCAGCCAAGGCCGACAGACGTCCGGCTACACCTTC
few	TRBV5-1	TRBJ2-1	TRBD1	CASSLATGGFNEQFF	TGCGCCAGCAGCTTGGCGACAGGGGGCTTCAATGAGCAGTTCTTC
-	TRBV11-2	TRBJ1-1	-	CASSLEGARNTEAFF	TGTGCCAGCAGCTTAGAAGGGGCCAGGAACACTGAAGCTTTCTTT
-	TRBV5-1	TRBJ2-7	TRBD1	CASSLGRGPYEQYF	TGCGCCAGCAGCTTAGGCAGGGGGCCGTACGAGCAGTACTTC